This T cell receptor beta chain was found in a study of cytomegalovirus exposure and HLA in healthy donors. Germline V gene lookup returns CDR1 SGHRS and CDR2 YFSETQ. The CDR3 is made up of 13 amino acids. V lost 1 base to trimming and J lost 3 bases, with 7 bases between them. Amplification used 60 Vbeta primers and 13 Jbeta primers. Generated by immunoSEQ multiplex PCR, the TCRdb table keeps only in-frame clones and is missing some. Among tens of thousands of clones listed, more than 60% were seen once. Input material: PBMCs. The V and J genes are TRBV5-1 and TRBJ1-2; D perhaps matches TRBD1 (5 bases). The receptor was isolated from a middle-aged man in good health and CMV-seropositive. The chain's CDR3 is CASSLRGDYGYTF. Here the CDR3 DNA reads TGCGCCAGCAGCTTGAGGGGCGACTATGGCTACACCTTC.